What follows are 29 T cell receptor beta chains derived from one specimen sequenced in a study of metastatic and nonmetastatic thyroid tumors. Before thyroid surgery, none of the patients had received any treatment. TCRdb re-called the PCR reads with MiXCR. The sample shows a few thousand clones, less than 35% of them seen only once. Sequenced: adjacent normal tissue. The origin of the receptors is a male donor with papillary thyroid cancer or a benign thyroid nodule (not recorded which). Some clones in this sample may be carry-over from other donors' samples.

The rearrangement joins TRBV27 to TRBJ2-3; 8 bases align to TRBD1. This CDR3 contains 17 residues. V shed 3 bases, J shed 2 bases, and the junction held 10 bases outside the gene matches. Germline CDR1 reads MNHEY; CDR2 reads SMNVEV (reference sequence). CDR3 loop: CASSFTRTGKFTDTQYF. DNA of the CDR3: TGTGCCAGCAGTTTTACCCGGACAGGGAAATTCACAGATACGCAGTATTTT.

This clone ranks as medium-sized. The V gene is TRBV14, the J gene TRBJ1-6; TRBD1 might be the D (5 bases). The CDR3 length is 17 residues. Deletions cut 4 bases from V and 0 bases from J, with 13 bases between. CDR1 SGHDN and CDR2 FVKESK come from the germline V gene. The CDR3 is CASSPWDGSSYNSPLHF. CDR3 bases: TGTGCCAGCAGCCCGTGGGACGGGAGCTCCTATAATTCACCCCTCCACTTT.

The chain carries TRBV11-2 and TRBJ2-7, with 7 bases that match TRBD1. Germline V gives CDR1 SGHAT, CDR2 FQNNGV. Losses at the gene ends were 2 bases for V and 7 bases for J; bases not matched to a gene: 2. CDR3 size: 12 residues. The CDR3 DNA reads TGTGCCAGCAGCTTAACAGGGGCTGAGCAGTACTTC. Encoded protein: CASSLTGAEQYF.

This clone was picked up a small number of times. This chain links TRBV24-1 with TRBJ1-5; D gene uncertain. The V end was cut by 1 base, the J end by 1 base, with 4 bases between. The length of the CDR3 is 14 residues. CDR1 KGHDR and CDR2 SFDVKD come from the germline V gene. The CDR3 nucleotides are TGTGCCACCAGTGATTTATTCAGCAATCAGCCCCAGCATTTT. Translation gives CATSDLFSNQPQHF.

This clone was observed a handful of times. The V and J genes are TRBV6-2 or TRBV6-3 and TRBJ1-2; D remains ambiguous. The germline V and J ends were trimmed by 5 bases and 2 bases, with 9 bases remaining between them. In germline, CDR1 is MNHEY, CDR2 SVGEGT. CDR3 length: 13 amino acids. CDR3 protein: CASSLGGNYGYTF. CDR3 in DNA: TGTGCCAGCAGTCTGGGTGGGAACTATGGCTACACCTTC.

This sequence joins TRBV20-1 and TRBJ1-2; 8 nucleotides align to TRBD1. Germline V lookup: CDR1 DFQATT, CDR2 SNEGSKA (reference sequence). The length of the CDR3 is 16 residues. V was clipped by 3 bases and J by 1 base; unmatched bases: 10. CDR3 in DNA: TGCAGTGCTAGGCAGACCGGGACAGGTTTTAACTATGGCTACACCTTC. It is translated as CSARQTGTGFNYGYTF.

The chain couples TRBV9 to TRBJ2-5, with 11 bases aligning to TRBD2. V shed 0 bases, J shed 4 bases, and the junction held 11 bases outside the gene matches. Germline assignment: CDR1 SGDLS and CDR2 YYNGEE. This CDR3 has 18 amino acids. CDR3 bases: TGTGCCAGCAGCGTAGCAACTCTAGCGGGAGGCCGAGGAGAGACCCAGTACTTC. Its protein product is CASSVATLAGGRGETQYF.

V is TRBV20-1 and J is TRBJ2-7; 8 positions agree with TRBD1. This CDR3 comprises 14 residues. J was trimmed by 4 bases and V by 0 bases; bases with no gene match: 5. Germline CDR1 and CDR2: DFQATT and SNEGSKA (reference sequence). This chain's CDR3 is CSARDRDRNYEQYF. The DNA of the CDR3 is TGCAGTGCTAGAGATCGGGACAGGAATTACGAGCAGTACTTC.

A note on this clone: The junction does not match germline at one end; this may be a read error. This chain uses TRBV19 with TRBJ1-5, with 7 bases identical to TRBD1. Per germline, CDR1 LNHDA and CDR2 SQIVND (reference sequence). The CDR3 has 14 residues. CDR3 protein: CASNLQGRSQSQHF. CDR3 DNA sequence: TGTGCCAGTAACTTACAGGGGCGAAGTCAGTCCCAGCATTTT.

In this sample, this clone turned up a few times. One end of the junction does not line up with germline, which may come from a read error. The CDR3 loop is CASNASGNPFSYEQYF. CDR3 in DNA: TGCGCCAGCAATGCTTCGGGGAATCCATTCTCCTACGAGCAGTACTTC. V and J are TRBV6-1 and TRBJ2-7, with a tentative D call TRBD2 (5 bases). The V gene's germline CDR1 is MNHNS and CDR2 SASEGT. CDR3 length: 16 amino acids.

V gene TRBV6-2 or TRBV6-3 combines with J gene TRBJ1-1, with no clear D. The germline gives CDR1 MNHEY, CDR2 SVGEGT. The ends were cut back, 2 bases at V and 1 base at J, with 8 bases in the middle. The CDR3 consists of 14 residues. CDR3 loop: CASSYKQTNTEAFF. In DNA form, the CDR3 reads TGTGCCAGCAGTTACAAACAGACGAACACTGAAGCTTTCTTT.

This clone appeared a few times. This sample also contains other DNA sequences that code for the same CDR3. V usage is TRBV6-1 and J usage is TRBJ1-4, with 7 nucleotides matching TRBD1. CDR3 length: 15 residues. The V gene end was trimmed by 6 bases and the J gene end by 7 bases; junction bases not matched to a gene: 11. CDR1 and CDR2 (germline): MNHNS, SASEGT. CDR3 sequence (DNA): TGTGCCAGCAGACTTACAGGGGCTGGTGGTGAAAAACTGTTTTTT. Residues: CASRLTGAGGEKLFF.

This chain connects TRBV30 to TRBJ2-7; D unclear. The V end was cut by 3 bases, the J end by 1 base, with 13 bases between. The CDR3 has 14 amino acids. Per the germline V gene, CDR1 is GTSNPN and CDR2 is SVGIG (reference sequence). In nucleotides, the CDR3 is TGTGCCTGGAGGCTTGCCAACGGGTCCTACGAGCAGTACTTC. It codes for CAWRLANGSYEQYF. Full variable domain (missing parts from reference TRBV30 and TRBJ2-7): SQTIHQWPATLVQPVGSPLSLECTVEGTSNPNLYWYRQAAGRGLQLLFYSVGIGQISSEVPQNLSASRPQDRQFILSSKKLLLSDSGFYLCAWRLANGSYEQYFGPGTRLTVT.

This clone turned up a few times. The CDR3 DNA sequence: TGTGCCAGCGTGGGACAAAGAGGGGCTGGGGCCAACGTCCTGACTTTC. This codes for CASVGQRGAGANVLTF. This rearrangement joins TRBV28 to TRBJ2-6, with D possibly matching TRBD1 (6 bases). V lost 8 bases to trimming and J lost 2 bases, with 16 bases between them. Germline V gene data show CDR1 as MDHEN and CDR2 as SYDVKM. The CDR3 spans 16 residues.

This clone was counted between two and nine times. The chain recombines TRBV30 with TRBJ1-2, with a possible D match to TRBD1 (5 bases). The CDR3 has 14 residues. Trimming removed 0 bases at V and 3 bases at J, with 11 bases between. Germline CDR1 GTSNPN, CDR2 SVGIG (reference sequence). Here the CDR3 DNA reads TGTGCCTGGAGTGTACCAGGGCCCTACTATGGCTACACCTTC. The encoded protein is CAWSVPGPYYGYTF. Based on the CDR3 plus reference TRBV30 and TRBJ1-2, the full variable domain is SQTIHQWPATLVQPVGSPLSLECTVEGTSNPNLYWYRQAAGRGLQLLFYSVGIGQISSEVPQNLSASRPQDRQFILSSKKLLLSDSGFYLCAWSVPGPYYGYTFGSGTRLTVV.

This clone has a handful of counts. The chain employs TRBV15 and TRBJ2-7, with 7 bases identical to TRBD1. Trimming removed 0 bases from V and 4 bases from J; junction bases left unmatched: 3. Germline CDR1 LNHNV, CDR2 YYDKDF (reference sequence). The CDR3 is made up of 14 amino acids. For the CDR3, the DNA is TGTGCCACCAGCAGAGAACACAGGGGTTACGAGCAGTACTTC. It codes for CATSREHRGYEQYF.

This chain joins TRBV11-2 and TRBJ2-7; 9 bases fit TRBD2. V lost 7 bases, J lost 3 bases, and 13 bases stayed unmatched. CDR1 is SGHAT and CDR2 is FQNNGV in the germline V gene. The length of the CDR3 is 16 residues. The CDR3 protein is CASISHSVAGDYEQYV. The CDR3 coding sequence is TGTGCCAGCATCTCCCATAGCGTAGCGGGAGACTACGAGCAGTACGTC.

This clone counts as medium-sized (0.01 to 0.1%). V gene TRBV4-3 combines with J gene TRBJ2-7; a weak D match, TRBD1 (6 bases). V gave up 0 bases and J gave up 3 bases, with 9 bases separating them. Germline V gene data show CDR1 as LGHNA and CDR2 as YSLEER. This CDR3 region has 14 residues. CDR3 in amino acids: CASSQDKQGYEQYF. CDR3 DNA sequence: TGCGCCAGCAGCCAAGATAAACAGGGCTACGAGCAGTACTTC.

This chain uses TRBV24-1 with TRBJ2-2; weak D call: TRBD1 (5 bases). There are 20 residues in the CDR3. CDR1 is KGHDR and CDR2 is SFDVKD in the germline V gene. The V end was cut by 2 bases, the J end by 2 bases, with 23 bases between. The CDR3 sequence is CATSDSSVAGYIPNTGELFF. As DNA, the CDR3 is TGTGCCACCAGTGATTCATCAGTCGCAGGGTATATACCCAACACCGGGGAGCTGTTTTTT.

V is TRBV24-1 and J is TRBJ2-1, with 12 bases matching TRBD2. Trimming removed 11 bases from V and 7 bases from J; junction bases left unmatched: 8. Germline-derived CDR1 and CDR2 are KGHDR and SFDVKD. This CDR3 is 14 amino acids long. CDR3 residues: CAISSGRDMNEQFF. For the CDR3, the DNA is TGTGCCATATCTAGCGGGAGGGATATGAATGAGCAGTTCTTC.

The rearrangement uses TRBV6-1 and TRBJ2-5; possibly TRBD2 for D (6 bases). The CDR3 is 15 residues long. CDR1 MNHNS and CDR2 SASEGT come from the germline V gene. V was shortened by 7 bases and J by 7 bases, with 22 bases between the two germline ends. The CDR3 sequence: CASTLLTSIYGTQYF. In nucleotides, the CDR3 is TGTGCCAGCACTCTTCTCACTAGCATCTACGGGACCCAGTACTTC.

The J gene is TRBJ1-2, the V gene TRBV20-1; 7 nucleotides agree with TRBD1. The trim removed 0 bases at V and 4 bases at J, leaving 8 bases unmatched. Germline V gene lookup returns CDR1 DFQATT and CDR2 SNEGSKA (reference sequence). The CDR3 is 15 residues long. The CDR3 sequence: CSARDPEGGSYGYTF. The DNA of the CDR3 is TGCAGTGCTAGAGATCCCGAAGGGGGCAGCTATGGCTACACCTTC.

This clone appeared a few times. The chain has TRBV12-3 or TRBV12-4 and TRBJ2-3; D possibly corresponds to TRBD2 (6 bases). CDR3 length equals 16 residues. Trimming shortened V by 3 bases and J by 0 bases, and 13 bases separated the two germline ends. The CDR3 nucleotides read TGTGCCAGCAGTTTTGTAGGGAGGCCTAGCACAGATACGCAGTATTTT. Translating it yields CASSFVGRPSTDTQYF.

The chain is built from TRBV20-1 and TRBJ2-7; the match to TRBD1 covers 7 bases. Trimming at V came to 0 bases and at J to 5 bases, leaving 7 bases not matched to a gene. CDR1 and CDR2 (germline): DFQATT, SNEGSKA (reference sequence). The CDR3 length is 14 residues. The CDR3 nucleotides are TGCAGTGCTAGAGACATCAAGGGGGCGGACGAGCAGTACTTC. Translated: CSARDIKGADEQYF.

This clone was found a few times. This chain joins TRBV29-1 and TRBJ2-1, with TRBD2 identical over 8 bases. Germline V gene lookup returns CDR1 SQVTM and CDR2 ANQGSEA. CDR3 length equals 14 residues. Trimming took 3 bases from V and 1 from J; bases not matched to a gene: 2. The CDR3, as DNA: TGCAGCGTTGAGAGCGGGAGTTCCTACAATGAGCAGTTCTTC. It yields the protein CSVESGSSYNEQFF.

The chain carries TRBV11-3 and TRBJ2-7; a possible D gene is TRBD2 (5 bases). The CDR3 sequence is 13 residues long. The V gene's germline CDR1 is SGHNT and CDR2 YENEEA. V dropped 4 bases and J dropped 3 bases, with 10 bases sitting between them. CDR3 DNA sequence: TGTGCCAGCAGCTCCGGGGAGCTCTACGAGCAGTACTTC. It is translated as CASSSGELYEQYF.

The chain is built from TRBV10-1 and TRBJ2-7; 11 bases match TRBD1. The CDR3 spans 16 residues. The V segment lost 0 bases and the J segment 3 bases; nucleotides outside the gene matches: 4. CDR1 is WNHNN and CDR2 is SYGVQD in the germline V gene (reference sequence). As DNA, the CDR3 is TGCGCCAGCAGTGAGTCTGGACAGGGGGCTGGCTACGAGCAGTACTTC. Protein sequence: CASSESGQGAGYEQYF.

The genes are TRBV11-2 and TRBJ2-7; TRBD2 is a possible D gene (6 bases). The CDR3 loop spans 14 amino acids. The ends were cut back, 3 bases at V and 0 bases at J, with 9 bases in the middle. CDR1 and CDR2 from the germline V gene are SGHAT and FQNNGV. This CDR3 is CASSFLGGSYEQYF. The DNA of the CDR3 is TGTGCCAGCAGCTTTCTCGGGGGCTCCTACGAGCAGTACTTC. The variable domain in full, with the rest retrieved from reference TRBV11-2 and TRBJ2-7, is EAGVAQSPRYKIIEKRQSVAFWCNPISGHATLYWYQQILGQGPKLLIQFQNNGVVDDSQLPKDRFSAERLKGVDSTLKIQPAKLEDSAVYLCASSFLGGSYEQYFGPGTRLTVT.

This clone is large. The chain employs TRBV7-8 and TRBJ2-7, with a tentative D call TRBD1 (6 bases). Looked up from germline, CDR1 is SGHVS and CDR2 is FQNEAQ. V shed 5 bases and J shed 3 bases, with 17 bases lying between them. This CDR3 is 15 amino acids long. The DNA of the CDR3 is TGTGCCAGCAGCCTACAGGGTGAGGCTCTCTACGAGCAGTACTTC. This encodes CASSLQGEALYEQYF.